Below are 22 T cell receptor beta chains sequenced from a single sample in a study of molecular identifiers for immune sequencing clone quantification. TCRdb called the PCR reads again in MiXCR, with one record for every CDR3 protein. The repertoire holds 490,000 or so distinct CDR3 sequences, with 20% to 25% as singletons. The sequenced material came from naive CD8+ T cells from blood, with Jurkat cell RNA spiked in. The subset was: FACS-sorted CD8+CD4-CCR7+CD45RA+ naive T cells. These receptors originate from a human donor in good health. Some libraries in this study had Jurkat cell RNA spiked in.

This clonotype was seen just once. The junction departs from the called germline gene at one end, perhaps through a read error. The V gene is TRBV7-3, the J gene TRBJ2-7; perhaps TRBD1 as D (5 bases). Germline CDR1 reads SGHTA; CDR2 reads FQGTGA. The CDR3 covers 14 residues. In nucleotides, the CDR3 is TGTGCCAGCAGCTGGGGCCGGAGCTCCTACGAGCGGTACTTC. Protein product: CASSWGRSSYERYF.

This clonotype has at least ten counts. This chain connects TRBV29-1 to TRBJ2-3, with D perhaps TRBD1 (5 bases). In germline, CDR1 is SQVTM, CDR2 ANQGSEA. The CDR3 sequence is 14 residues long. V was pared by 4 bases and J by 1 base, with 12 bases between. The CDR3 sequence: CSVVPQGGTDTQYF. CDR3 sequence (DNA): TGCAGCGTTGTTCCGCAGGGTGGCACAGATACGCAGTATTTT.

This clonotype has a handful of counts. This rearrangement joins TRBV4-3 to TRBJ2-7; D might be TRBD1 (5 bases). Looked up from germline, CDR1 is LGHNA and CDR2 is YSLEER. This CDR3 has 16 amino acids. Deletions cut 0 bases from V and 2 bases from J, with 14 bases between. The CDR3 sequence: CASSQDFTGSTYEQYF. CDR3 DNA: TGCGCCAGCAGCCAAGATTTTACAGGAAGTACCTACGAGCAGTACTTC.

The rearrangement links TRBV20-1 to TRBJ2-1; 10 bases align to TRBD2. V gave up 5 bases and J gave up 7 bases; unmatched junction bases: 17. The CDR3 is 17 amino acids. Germline V gene lookup returns CDR1 DFQATT and CDR2 SNEGSKA (reference sequence). The CDR3 DNA reads TGCAGTGCTCATCTAGCGGGAGAGAGTACTCCGTGGAATGAGCAGTTCTTC. Protein sequence: CSAHLAGESTPWNEQFF.

Many counts were recorded for this clonotype. The CDR3 loop is CASSSPLGTSSTDTQYF. DNA for the CDR3: TGTGCCAGCAGCTCGCCTCTCGGGACTAGCAGCACAGATACGCAGTATTTT. V and J are TRBV7-9 and TRBJ2-3; 9 bases fit TRBD2. The CDR3 runs to 17 residues. Germline values: CDR1 SEHNR, CDR2 FQNEAQ (reference sequence). Losses at the gene ends were 4 bases for V and 0 bases for J; bases not matched to a gene: 8.

This clonotype was detected only once. A much larger clone lies a single base off, so this may be a read error. This chain uses TRBV12-3 or TRBV12-4 with TRBJ2-3, with D tentatively TRBD1 or TRBD2 (6 bases each). The CDR3 is 15 amino acids. As DNA, the CDR3 is TGTGCCAGCAGTTTACGGGGGCCCCCCACAGATACGCGGTATTTT. It is translated as CASSLRGPPTDTRYF.

This clonotype was detected ten times or more. The rearrangement uses TRBV4-3 and TRBJ1-1; D call uncertain. CDR3 length equals 14 residues. The germline V gene encodes CDR1 LGHNA and CDR2 YSLEER. V lost 0 bases and J lost 8, with 13 bases in between. CDR3 residues: CASSQDRTDLEAFF. The CDR3, as DNA: TGCGCCAGCAGCCAAGATAGAACAGATTTAGAAGCTTTCTTT.

This clonotype was recorded many times. The chain is built from TRBV25-1 and TRBJ2-5, with TRBD1 matching over 8 bases. Per germline, CDR1 MGHDK and CDR2 SYGVNS. V shed 3 bases and J 5 bases; nucleotides not matched to a gene: 14. The length of the CDR3 is 17 residues. Here the CDR3 reads CASSDPVDRGVKETQYF. The CDR3 nucleotides read TGTGCCAGCAGTGATCCCGTCGACAGGGGCGTTAAGGAGACCCAGTACTTC.

This clonotype was observed many times. The V and J genes are TRBV11-2 and TRBJ2-4; D uncertain. The germline V gene encodes CDR1 SGHAT and CDR2 FQNNGV. V lost 0 bases and J 5 bases, leaving 5 bases between the germline ends. The CDR3 is made up of 13 amino acids. Here the CDR3 reads CASSLEVENIQYF. The CDR3 coding sequence is TGTGCCAGCAGCTTAGAGGTAGAAAACATTCAGTACTTC.

There are many counts of this clonotype. The chain uses TRBV19 and TRBJ2-7; 11 bases are a match to TRBD2. Germline V lookup: CDR1 LNHDA, CDR2 SQIVND (reference sequence). The CDR3 runs to 18 residues. V lost 3 bases, J lost 3 bases, and 13 bases stayed unmatched. CDR3: CASSIAVAGGPGSYEQYF. The CDR3 DNA sequence: TGTGCCAGTAGTATCGCGGTAGCGGGAGGGCCTGGTAGCTACGAGCAGTACTTC.

This clonotype was recorded a few times. The rearrangement links TRBV30 to TRBJ2-7, with TRBD2 as a possible D gene (6 bases). Germline-derived CDR1 and CDR2 are GTSNPN and SVGIG (reference sequence). The CDR3 contains 14 residues. V gave up 6 bases and J gave up 0 bases, with 15 bases separating them. DNA for the CDR3: TGTGCCTGTCGGGGGATGGGGCTCTCCTACGAGCAGTACTTC. Translating it yields CACRGMGLSYEQYF.

The CDR3 reads CASSSGVWWGADEQFF. For the CDR3, the DNA is TGTGCCAGCAGTTCCGGTGTTTGGTGGGGGGCCGATGAGCAGTTCTTC. The chain carries TRBV27 and TRBJ2-1; the D call may be TRBD1 or TRBD2 (6 bases each). In germline, CDR1 is MNHEY, CDR2 SMNVEV (reference sequence). The CDR3 spans 16 residues. V dropped 4 bases and J dropped 8 bases, with 21 bases sitting between them.

This clonotype was recorded a few times. The chain joins TRBV12-3 or TRBV12-4 to TRBJ2-2; TRBD1 is a possible D gene (6 bases). CDR3 length: 15 amino acids. V dropped 3 bases and J dropped 6 bases, with 14 bases sitting between them. The CDR3 sequence is CASSFSAGEPGELFF. CDR3 DNA: TGTGCCAGCAGTTTTTCGGCAGGGGAGCCCGGGGAGCTGTTTTTT.

This clonotype was seen at least ten times. The chain couples TRBV12-3 or TRBV12-4 to TRBJ1-2; tentatively, D is TRBD1 (5 bases). Trimming stripped 1 base from V and 8 bases from J, with 8 bases between. The CDR3 has 12 residues. The CDR3 loop reads CASSLGREGYTF. DNA of the CDR3: TGTGCCAGCAGTTTAGGCAGGGAGGGCTACACCTTC.

This clonotype has a handful of counts. The CDR3 DNA reads TGTGCCAGCAGTTTATCCCCAGGGGGGGGAAATCAGCCCCAGCATTTT. Its translation: CASSLSPGGGNQPQHF. The chain uses TRBV27 and TRBJ1-5; 7 nucleotides align to TRBD1. The CDR3 length is 16 residues. Germline trimming cut 0 bases from V and 4 bases from J; bases unmatched to any gene: 6. Looked up from germline, CDR1 is MNHEY and CDR2 is SMNVEV (reference sequence).

Note on this clonotype: A much more abundant neighbour one base away suggests this may be a read error. This sequence joins TRBV12-3 or TRBV12-4 and TRBJ2-3; D possibly matches TRBD1 or TRBD2 (6 bases each). The CDR3 totals 15 residues. This CDR3 is CACSRGVPFTDTQYF. The CDR3, as DNA: TGTGCCTGCAGTAGGGGGGTTCCCTTCACAGATACGCAGTATTTT.

In this sample, this clonotype turned up many times. This chain links TRBV30 with TRBJ2-3; unclear D gene. The length of the CDR3 is 13 residues. Trimming removed 0 bases from V and 2 bases from J, with 6 bases in between. The germline V gene has CDR1 GTSNPN and CDR2 SVGIG (reference sequence). The CDR3 region is CAWSVTYTDTQYF. CDR3 nucleotide sequence: TGTGCCTGGAGTGTAACCTACACAGATACGCAGTATTTT.

This chain links TRBV7-9 with TRBJ2-2, with a weak D call TRBD1 (5 bases). V was clipped by 4 bases and J by 6 bases, with 18 bases between them. Germline V lookup: CDR1 SEHNR, CDR2 FQNEAQ (reference sequence). This CDR3 is 16 amino acids long. The CDR3 DNA reads as TGTGCCAGCAGCTCTCCCGGCAGGGTGGTTTCCGGGGAGCTGTTTTTT. This encodes CASSSPGRVVSGELFF.

A word on this clonotype: A junction end diverges from the germline sequence, so it may reflect a read error. This rearrangement joins TRBV7-9 to TRBJ2-4, with 12 bases aligning to TRBD1. The CDR3 runs 17 residues. CDR1 and CDR2 (germline): SEHNR, FQNEAQ (reference sequence). The chain's CDR3 is CASSPGTGGFGKNVQYF. The CDR3 nucleotides read TGTGCCAGCAGCCCCGGGACAGGGGGCTTTGGCAAAAACGTTCAGTACTTC.

This clonotype was counted only a few times. The chain couples TRBV7-9 to TRBJ2-7, with 10 bases matching TRBD2. In germline, CDR1 is SEHNR, CDR2 FQNEAQ (reference sequence). V dropped 5 bases and J dropped 2; count of bases not matched to a gene: 6. The CDR3 runs 15 residues. CDR3 nucleotides: TGTGCCAGCAGCCCGACTAGCGGGCCTCCCTACGAGCAGTACTTC. This codes for CASSPTSGPPYEQYF.

The rearrangement uses TRBV27 and TRBJ2-7; 7 positions match TRBD2. The CDR3 runs to 12 residues. CDR1 and CDR2 from the germline V gene are MNHEY and SMNVEV (reference sequence). V lost 7 bases to trimming and J lost 6 bases; unmatched junction nucleotides: 6. CDR3: CASNSGGGEQYF. The CDR3 coding sequence is TGTGCCAGCAACTCGGGGGGAGGCGAGCAGTACTTC.

The chain couples TRBV6-5 to TRBJ1-1; weak D call: TRBD1 (6 bases). The germline V and J ends were trimmed by 6 bases and 3 bases, with 11 bases remaining between them. Germline CDR1 reads MNHEY; CDR2 reads SVGAGI. The CDR3 is made up of 13 amino acids. Here the CDR3 DNA reads TGTGCCAGCAGAAGGGGGGGCGACACTGAAGCTTTCTTT. This encodes CASRRGGDTEAFF.